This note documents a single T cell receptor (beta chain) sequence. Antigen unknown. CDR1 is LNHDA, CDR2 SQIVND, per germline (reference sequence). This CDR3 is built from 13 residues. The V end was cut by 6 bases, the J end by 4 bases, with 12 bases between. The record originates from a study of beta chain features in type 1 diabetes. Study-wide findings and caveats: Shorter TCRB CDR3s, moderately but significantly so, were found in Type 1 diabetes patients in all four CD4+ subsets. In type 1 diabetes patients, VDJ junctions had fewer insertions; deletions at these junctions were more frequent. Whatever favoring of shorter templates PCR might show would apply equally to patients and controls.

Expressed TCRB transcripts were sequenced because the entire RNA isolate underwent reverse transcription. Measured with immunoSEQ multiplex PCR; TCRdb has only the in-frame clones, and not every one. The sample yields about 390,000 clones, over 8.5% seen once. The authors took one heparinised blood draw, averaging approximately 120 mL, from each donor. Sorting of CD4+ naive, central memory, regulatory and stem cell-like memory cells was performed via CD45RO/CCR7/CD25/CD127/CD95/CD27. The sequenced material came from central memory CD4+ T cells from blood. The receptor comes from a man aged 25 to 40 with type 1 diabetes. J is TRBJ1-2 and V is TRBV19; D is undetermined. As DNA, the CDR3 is TGTGCCAGTAGCCCCACAACCCCCTATGGCTACACCTTC. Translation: CASSPTTPYGYTF.